One sample yielded the 3 T cell receptor beta chains listed below, sequenced in a study of T cell responses to AZD1222 COVID-19 vaccine. Repertoires were generated with immunoSEQ multiplex PCR, while TCRdb's copy carries only in-frame clones and drops some. The table shows some 140,000 clones, with 70% to 90% occurring only once. The sample in question was peripheral blood, obtained on day 0 of AZD1222 vaccination. The origin of the receptors is an adult in good health.

This chain joins TRBV6-6 and TRBJ2-3, with D perhaps matching TRBD1 (7 bases). The CDR3 totals 16 residues. Per the germline V gene, CDR1 is MNHNY and CDR2 is SVGAGI (reference sequence). Trimming shortened V by 2 bases and J by 0 bases, and 12 bases separated the two germline ends. CDR3: CASSYTQGGSTDTQYF. CDR3 DNA sequence: TGTGCCAGCAGTTACACTCAGGGGGGCAGCACAGATACGCAGTATTTT.

Only one count was recorded for this clone. The rearrangement uses TRBV12-3 or TRBV12-4 and TRBJ2-1; the D is unclear. Trimming pared 4 bases from V and 10 bases from J, leaving 8 bases between. The CDR3 runs 11 residues. CDR3 residues: CASSSGYEQFF. CDR3 DNA: TGTGCCAGCAGTTCCGGTTACGAGCAGTTCTTC.

This clone appeared once. This chain links TRBV19 with TRBJ2-1; the match to TRBD2 covers 8 bases. The germline V gene has CDR1 LNHDA and CDR2 SQIVND (reference sequence). The CDR3 sequence is 11 residues long. Unmatched junction bases numbered 3, after V lost 5 bases and J lost 12 bases. The CDR3 DNA follows: TGTGCCAGTAGTGAGCGGGGGTGGCAGTTCTTC. Protein product: CASSERGWQFF.